Sequencing of this T cell receptor (beta chain) was carried out in a study of early T cells in non-severe SARS-CoV-2 infection. Study-wide results and caveats: Sequences matched to VDJdb favored anti-spike CD8 responses, while private and CD4 specificities were missed.

This clonotype came up many times. What it binds is not known. TCRdb re-called the 5' RACE reads with MiXCR, one entry per CDR3 protein. The sample holds 35,000 to 45,000 distinct CDR3 sequences; approximately 5.8% are singletons and the top ten take around 7.6%. The CDR3 extends over 17 amino acids. V lost 4 bases to trimming and J lost 7 bases; unmatched junction nucleotides: 12. Germline V CDR1 and CDR2: SGHDN, FVKESK. The V and J genes are TRBV14 and TRBJ2-1; 11 bases align to TRBD2. The material sequenced was whole blood. The receptor comes from an adult who was a healthcare worker with PCR-confirmed SARS-CoV-2 infection or an uninfected control (not recorded which). In DNA form, the CDR3 reads TGTGCCAGCAGCCCGACGGATCGACTAGCGGGGCCAAATGAGCAGTTCTTC. Amino acid sequence: CASSPTDRLAGPNEQFF.